Following are 15 T cell receptor beta chains from one sample sequenced in a study of blood T cell repertoires in COVID-19. The repertoire was sequenced with immunoSEQ multiplex PCR; TCRdb's copy has only in-frame clones and lacks some. There are 130,000 or so clones in the sample; 70% to 90% occur only once, and about 7.3% lies in the top ten. The sample consisted of peripheral blood. The receptors stem from a man aged 45-60 years with acute or convalescent COVID-19.

V gene TRBV2 combines with J gene TRBJ2-3; 8 nucleotides align to TRBD2. The junction had 6 bases not matched to a gene; V was cut back by 3 bases and J by 4 bases. The CDR3 covers 15 residues. Germline V gives CDR1 SNHLY, CDR2 FYNNEI. CDR3 residues: CASSDQGSGADTQYF. CDR3 DNA: TGTGCCAGCAGTGACCAGGGTAGCGGGGCAGATACGCAGTATTTT.

The gene calls are TRBV25-1 and TRBJ1-2; 7 bases are a match to TRBD1. V shed 2 bases, J shed 4 bases, and the junction held 1 base outside the gene matches. The CDR3 consists of 13 residues. Germline V gene lookup returns CDR1 MGHDK and CDR2 SYGVNS. This CDR3 is CASSEAGGYGYTF. The CDR3 DNA is TGTGCCAGCAGTGAAGCAGGGGGCTATGGCTACACCTTC.

This chain uses TRBV6-2 or TRBV6-3 with TRBJ2-4; TRBD1 might be the D (5 bases). The CDR3 extends over 18 amino acids. Germline V gives CDR1 MNHEY, CDR2 SVGEGT. Trimming removed 2 bases from V and 3 bases from J, with 20 bases in between. The CDR3 loop is CASSYEVLGQGNKNIQYF. CDR3 DNA sequence: TGTGCCAGCAGTTACGAAGTGCTGGGGCAGGGAAACAAAAACATTCAGTACTTC.

This chain uses TRBV18 with TRBJ1-2; 9 bases agree with TRBD1. Germline V lookup: CDR1 KGHSH, CDR2 LQKENI. The CDR3 is made up of 15 amino acids. V was pared by 6 bases and J by 8 bases, with 13 bases of the junction left unmatched. The CDR3 spells CASSSGRDRVGGYTF. The CDR3 DNA reads TGTGCCAGCTCGTCTGGGCGGGACAGGGTAGGCGGCTACACCTTC. The complete variable domain, with remaining parts taken from reference TRBV18 and TRBJ1-2, reads NAGVMQNPRHLVRRRGQEARLRCSPMKGHSHVYWYRQLPEEGLKFMVYLQKENIIDESGMPKERFSAEFPKEGPSILRIQQVVRGDSAAYFCASSSGRDRVGGYTFGSGTRLTVV.

The chain joins TRBV5-5 to TRBJ2-1; possible D gene TRBD2, 6 bases. This CDR3 spans 14 amino acids. Germline V gene lookup returns CDR1 SGHKS and CDR2 YYEKEE (reference sequence). Trimming took off 6 bases at V and 6 bases at J, with 16 bases between the two ends. The CDR3 bases are TGTGCCAGCAAGGGGCTTCTAGCGAGCAATGAGCAGTTCTTC. Its protein is CASKGLLASNEQFF.

This clone was seen a few times. The chain is built from TRBV5-5 and TRBJ2-5; 11 bases fit TRBD2. V trimming: 0 bases; J trimming: 1 base; junction bases outside the gene matches: 8. Germline V gene sequence: CDR1 SGHKS, CDR2 YYEKEE (reference sequence). CDR3 length: 18 residues. The CDR3 region has the DNA TGTGCCAGCAGCTTGGAGGGGCTAGCGGGAGGAATCCAAGAGACCCAGTACTTC. Translated, it gives CASSLEGLAGGIQETQYF.

This rearrangement joins TRBV6-5 to TRBJ2-1, with 8 nucleotides matching TRBD2. The CDR3 has 13 residues. The ends lost 10 bases at V and 9 bases at J; junction bases unmatched: 11. Germline CDR1 MNHEY, CDR2 SVGAGI. The CDR3 region is CATKLAGSSEQFF. As DNA, the CDR3 is TGTGCCACAAAATTAGCGGGATCGTCTGAGCAGTTCTTC.

The gene calls are TRBV3-1 (or the pseudogene TRBV3-2) and TRBJ2-1; 11 positions agree with TRBD2. V shed 5 bases and J 7 bases; nucleotides not matched to a gene: 10. This CDR3 comprises 16 residues. Germline V gene data show CDR1 as LGHDT and CDR2 as YNNKEL (reference sequence). Written as DNA, the CDR3 is TGTGCCAGCAGCACCTTAGCGGGAGGGCGTTTAAATGAGCAGTTCTTC. This codes for CASSTLAGGRLNEQFF.

The chain recombines TRBV12-3 or TRBV12-4 with TRBJ2-1; the match to TRBD2 covers 7 bases. The CDR3 spans 12 residues. V shed 5 bases and J 9 bases; nucleotides not matched to a gene: 4. CDR3 region: CASSLSSGEQFF. Here the CDR3 DNA reads TGTGCCAGCAGTCTATCTAGCGGTGAGCAGTTCTTC.

The V call is TRBV18, the J call TRBJ2-7; 7 positions match TRBD1. This CDR3 is built from 16 residues. V gave up 0 bases and J gave up 6 bases; unmatched junction bases: 11. From germline, CDR1 is KGHSH and CDR2 LQKENI. The CDR3 DNA follows: TGTGCCAGCTCACCACCCGTAACAGGGGCCGGGTCCGAGCAGTACTTC. Translating gives CASSPPVTGAGSEQYF.

The chain carries TRBV3-1 (or the pseudogene TRBV3-2) and TRBJ2-7; 10 bases line up with TRBD2. There are 20 residues in the CDR3. The J segment lost 5 bases and the V segment lost 0 bases, leaving 19 bases of the junction unmatched. Germline V lookup: CDR1 LGHDT, CDR2 YNNKEL (reference sequence). CDR3 amino acids: CASSQDRSLLLAGVSNEQYF. The CDR3 DNA sequence: TGTGCCAGCAGCCAAGATCGTTCCCTCCTCCTAGCGGGAGTCTCAAACGAGCAGTACTTC.

The CDR3, as DNA: TGCGCCAGCAGCCAAGATTCTCACGGGCCGCGGGGGCCAGATTACGAGCAGTACTTC. It encodes CASSQDSHGPRGPDYEQYF. The genes are TRBV4-1 and TRBJ2-7; a weak D match, TRBD2 (7 bases). V was clipped by 0 bases and J by 4 bases, with 25 bases between them. This CDR3 region has 19 residues. The V gene's germline CDR1 is MGHRA and CDR2 YSYEKL.

This clone came up once. This chain uses TRBV10-3 with TRBJ1-6; 12 bases match TRBD1. The germline CDR1 and CDR2 sequences are ENHRY and SYGVKD. The V segment lost 3 bases and the J segment 7 bases; nucleotides outside the gene matches: 7. There are 17 residues in the CDR3. CDR3 sequence: CAISEGTGGSRNSPLHF. The CDR3 nucleotides are TGTGCCATCAGTGAAGGGACAGGGGGCAGTAGGAATTCACCCCTCCACTTT.

The chain has TRBV10-3 and TRBJ1-3; 7 bases line up with TRBD1. Trimming removed 5 bases from V and 0 bases from J; junction bases left unmatched: 13. Germline CDR1 is ENHRY and CDR2 is SYGVKD. The CDR3 spans 18 residues. The CDR3 region is CAISPTGTTSRSGNTIYF. The CDR3, as DNA: TGTGCCATCAGTCCGACAGGGACGACCTCACGCTCTGGAAACACCATATATTTT.

The V and J genes are TRBV12-3 or TRBV12-4 and TRBJ2-3; D unclear. This CDR3 has 13 residues. Trimming removed 6 bases at V and 4 bases at J, with 11 bases between. Here the CDR3 reads CASSRDNPDTQYF. CDR3 DNA: TGTGCCAGCAGCCGCGACAACCCAGATACGCAGTATTTT.